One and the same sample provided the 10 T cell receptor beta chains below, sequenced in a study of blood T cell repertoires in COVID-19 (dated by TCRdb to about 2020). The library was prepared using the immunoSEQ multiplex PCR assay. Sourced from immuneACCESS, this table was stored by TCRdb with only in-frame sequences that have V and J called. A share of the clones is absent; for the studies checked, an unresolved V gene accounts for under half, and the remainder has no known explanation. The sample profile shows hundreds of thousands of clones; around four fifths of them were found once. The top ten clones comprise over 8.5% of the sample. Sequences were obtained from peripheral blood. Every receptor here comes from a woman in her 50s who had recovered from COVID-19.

The CDR3: CASSIGLIGFDSPLHF. CDR3 DNA: TGTGCCAGTAGTATAGGGCTCATCGGGTTTGATTCACCCCTCCACTTT. V is TRBV19 and J is TRBJ1-6, with D hard to call. Trimming took off 1 base at V and 8 bases at J, with 15 bases between the two ends. Germline loops: CDR1 LNHDA, CDR2 SQIVND (reference sequence). The CDR3 covers 16 residues.

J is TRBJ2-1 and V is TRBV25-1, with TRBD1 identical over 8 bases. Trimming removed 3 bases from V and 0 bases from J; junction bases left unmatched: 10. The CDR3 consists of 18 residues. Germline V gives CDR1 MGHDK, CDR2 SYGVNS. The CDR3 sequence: CASSEYNQGASSYNEQFF. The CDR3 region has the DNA TGTGCCAGCAGTGAGTACAACCAGGGGGCGAGCTCCTACAATGAGCAGTTCTTC.

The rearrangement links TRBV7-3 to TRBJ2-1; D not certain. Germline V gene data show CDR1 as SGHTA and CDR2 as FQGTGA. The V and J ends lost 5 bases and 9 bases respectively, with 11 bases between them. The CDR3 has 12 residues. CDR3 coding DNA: TGTGCCAGCAGCGCCGAGGTCGGTGAGCAGTTCTTC. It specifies CASSAEVGEQFF.

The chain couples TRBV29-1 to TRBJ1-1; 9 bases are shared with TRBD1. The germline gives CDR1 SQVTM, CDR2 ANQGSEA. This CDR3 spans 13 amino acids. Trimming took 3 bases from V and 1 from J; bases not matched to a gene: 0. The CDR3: CSVEGQGNTEAFF. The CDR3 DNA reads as TGCAGCGTTGAGGGACAGGGGAACACTGAAGCTTTCTTT.

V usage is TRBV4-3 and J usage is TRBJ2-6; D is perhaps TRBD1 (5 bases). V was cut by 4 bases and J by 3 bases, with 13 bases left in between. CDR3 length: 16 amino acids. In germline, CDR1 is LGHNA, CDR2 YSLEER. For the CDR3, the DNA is TGCGCCAGCAGCCGGCAGGGTTTGTATGGGGCCAACGTCCTGACTTTC. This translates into CASSRQGLYGANVLTF.

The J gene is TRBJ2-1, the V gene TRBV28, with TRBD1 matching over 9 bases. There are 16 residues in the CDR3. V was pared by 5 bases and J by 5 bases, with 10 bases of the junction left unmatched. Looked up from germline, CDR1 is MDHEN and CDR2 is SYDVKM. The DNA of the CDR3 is TGTGCCAGCAGTAGTACAGGGGGCCTTCCTCACAATGAGCAGTTCTTC. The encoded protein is CASSSTGGLPHNEQFF.

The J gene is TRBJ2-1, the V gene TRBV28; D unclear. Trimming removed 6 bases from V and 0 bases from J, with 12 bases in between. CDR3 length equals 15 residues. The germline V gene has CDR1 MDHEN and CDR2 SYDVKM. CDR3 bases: TGTGCCAGCAGCGCTGAGGTGTTCTCCTACAATGAGCAGTTCTTC. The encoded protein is CASSAEVFSYNEQFF.

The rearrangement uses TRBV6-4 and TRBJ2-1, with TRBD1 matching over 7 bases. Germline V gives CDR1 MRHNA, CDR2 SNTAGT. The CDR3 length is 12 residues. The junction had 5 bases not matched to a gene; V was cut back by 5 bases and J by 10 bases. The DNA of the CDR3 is TGTGCCAGCAGTTGGACAGGCGGGGAGCAGTTCTTC. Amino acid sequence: CASSWTGGEQFF.

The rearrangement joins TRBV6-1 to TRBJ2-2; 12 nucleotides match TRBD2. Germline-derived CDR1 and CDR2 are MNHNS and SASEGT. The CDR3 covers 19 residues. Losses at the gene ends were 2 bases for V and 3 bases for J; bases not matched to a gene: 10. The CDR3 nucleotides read TGTGCCAGCAGTGAATCACCCCCGACTAGCGGGAGATACACCGGGGAGCTGTTTTTT. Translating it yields CASSESPPTSGRYTGELFF.

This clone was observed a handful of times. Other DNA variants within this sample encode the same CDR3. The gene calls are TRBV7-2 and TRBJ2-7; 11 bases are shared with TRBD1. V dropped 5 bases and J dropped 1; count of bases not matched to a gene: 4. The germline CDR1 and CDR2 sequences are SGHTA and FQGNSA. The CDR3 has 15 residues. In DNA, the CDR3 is TGTGCCAGCAGCCAGGGGACAGGGGGTTCCTACGAGCAGTACTTC. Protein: CASSQGTGGSYEQYF.